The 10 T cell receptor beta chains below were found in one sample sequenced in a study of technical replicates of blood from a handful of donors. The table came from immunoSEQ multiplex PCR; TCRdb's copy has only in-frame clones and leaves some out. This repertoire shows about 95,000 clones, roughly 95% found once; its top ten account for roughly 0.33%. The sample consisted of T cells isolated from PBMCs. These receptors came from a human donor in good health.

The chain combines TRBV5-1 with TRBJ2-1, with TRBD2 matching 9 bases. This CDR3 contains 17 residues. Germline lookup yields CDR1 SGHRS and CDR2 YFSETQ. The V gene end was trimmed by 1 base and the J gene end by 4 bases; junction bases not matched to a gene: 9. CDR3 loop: CASSLKASGAPYNEQFF. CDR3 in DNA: TGCGCCAGCAGCTTGAAGGCTAGCGGGGCTCCTTACAATGAGCAGTTCTTC. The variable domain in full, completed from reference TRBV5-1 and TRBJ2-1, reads KAGVTQTPRYLIKTRGQQVTLSCSPISGHRSVSWYQQTPGQGLQFLFEYFSETQRNKGNFPGRFSGRQFSNSRSEMNVSTLELGDSALYLCASSLKASGAPYNEQFFGPGTRLTVL.

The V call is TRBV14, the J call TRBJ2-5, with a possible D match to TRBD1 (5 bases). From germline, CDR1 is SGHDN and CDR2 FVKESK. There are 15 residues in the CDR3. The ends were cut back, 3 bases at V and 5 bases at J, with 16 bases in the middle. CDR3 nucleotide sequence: TGTGCCAGCAGCCAGGGGCATGGGTTTAGGGAGACCCAGTACTTC. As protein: CASSQGHGFRETQYF. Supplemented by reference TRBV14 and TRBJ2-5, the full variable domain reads EAGVTQFPSHSVIEKGQTVTLRCDPISGHDNLYWYRRVMGKEIKFLLHFVKESKQDESGMPNNRFLAERTGGTYSTLKVQPAELEDSGVYFCASSQGHGFRETQYFGPGTRLLVL.

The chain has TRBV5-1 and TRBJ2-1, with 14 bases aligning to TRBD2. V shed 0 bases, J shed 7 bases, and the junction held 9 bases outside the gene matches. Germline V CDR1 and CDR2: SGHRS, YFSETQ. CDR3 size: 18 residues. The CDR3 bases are TGCGCCAGCAGCTTGGTTATGGGGACTAGCGGGAGAATAAATGAGCAGTTCTTC. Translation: CASSLVMGTSGRINEQFF.

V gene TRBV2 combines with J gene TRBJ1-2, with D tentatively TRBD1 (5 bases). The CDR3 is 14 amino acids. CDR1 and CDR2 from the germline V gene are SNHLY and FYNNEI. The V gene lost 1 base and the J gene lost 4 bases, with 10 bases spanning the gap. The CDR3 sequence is CASSEVMTVYGYTF. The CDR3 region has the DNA TGTGCCAGCAGTGAAGTGATGACAGTCTATGGCTACACCTTC.

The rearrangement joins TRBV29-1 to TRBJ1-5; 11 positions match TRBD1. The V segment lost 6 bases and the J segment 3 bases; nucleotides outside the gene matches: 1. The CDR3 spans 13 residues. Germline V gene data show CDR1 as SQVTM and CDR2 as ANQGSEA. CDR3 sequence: CSVGQGANQPQHF. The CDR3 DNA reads TGCAGCGTAGGACAGGGGGCCAATCAGCCCCAGCATTTT.

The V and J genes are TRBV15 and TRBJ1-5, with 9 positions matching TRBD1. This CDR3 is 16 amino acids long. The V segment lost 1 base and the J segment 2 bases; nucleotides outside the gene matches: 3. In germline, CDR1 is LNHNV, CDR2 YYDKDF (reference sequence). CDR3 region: CATSRGWTGGNQPQHF. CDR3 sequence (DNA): TGTGCCACCAGCAGAGGATGGACAGGGGGCAATCAGCCCCAGCATTTT.

CDR3 nucleotide sequence: TGCGCCAGCAGCCAAGAGACTCCTTACACAGATACGCAGTATTTT. Its protein is CASSQETPYTDTQYF. The gene calls are TRBV4-1 and TRBJ2-3; no definite D call. With 0 bases removed from V and 2 bases from J, the gap between germline ends came to 9 bases. The CDR3 is made up of 15 amino acids. Germline CDR1 MGHRA, CDR2 YSYEKL.

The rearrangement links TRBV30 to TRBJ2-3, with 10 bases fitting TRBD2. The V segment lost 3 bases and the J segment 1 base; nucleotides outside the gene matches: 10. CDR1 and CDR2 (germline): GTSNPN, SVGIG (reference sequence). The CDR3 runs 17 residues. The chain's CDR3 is CAWRSVGLAGGTDTQYF. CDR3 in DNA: TGTGCCTGGAGATCCGTCGGGCTAGCGGGAGGCACAGATACGCAGTATTTT.

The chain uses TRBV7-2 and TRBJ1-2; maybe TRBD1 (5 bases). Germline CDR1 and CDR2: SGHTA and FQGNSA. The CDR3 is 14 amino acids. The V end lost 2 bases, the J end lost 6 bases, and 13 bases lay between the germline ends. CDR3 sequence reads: CASSLSPGIDGYTF. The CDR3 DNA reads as TGTGCCAGCAGCTTATCCCCAGGGATCGATGGCTACACCTTC. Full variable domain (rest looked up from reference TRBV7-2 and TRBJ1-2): GAGVSQSPSNKVTEKGKDVELRCDPISGHTALYWYRQSLGQGLEFLIYFQGNSAPDKSGLPSDRFSAERTGGSVSTLTIQRTQQEDSAVYLCASSLSPGIDGYTFGSGTRLTVV.

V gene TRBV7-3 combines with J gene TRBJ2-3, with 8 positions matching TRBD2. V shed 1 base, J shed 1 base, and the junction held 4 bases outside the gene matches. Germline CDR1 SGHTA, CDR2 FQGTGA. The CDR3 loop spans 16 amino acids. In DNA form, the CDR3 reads TGTGCCAGCAGCTTAAACTCGGGAGGGGGCACAGATACGCAGTATTTT. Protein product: CASSLNSGGGTDTQYF.